Listed below are T cell receptor beta chains from one sample, sequenced in a study of blood T cell repertoires in COVID-19. The data were produced by immunoSEQ multiplex PCR, yet TCRdb's version contains in-frame clones alone and is incomplete. The table records about 180,000 clones, 80% to 85% of them present only once. Sequencing was done on a sample of peripheral blood. Source of these receptors: a woman aged 55-70 years with acute or convalescent COVID-19. Each CDR3 is given with its conserved first and last residue. The order of the fields is D gene, V gene, J gene, clone size, CDR3 DNA, CDR3 protein. D genes are given only for firm matches. Clone size is stated in some rows and not others, as once, few, many or a class when expanded.

TRBD1,TRBV14,TRBJ2-7,.,TGTGCCAGCAGGGGACAGGGGCGATCCTACGAGCAGTACTTC,CASRGQGRSYEQYF
TRBD1,TRBV19,TRBJ1-1,.,TGTGCCAGTAGTCGACAGGGGATGAACACTGAAGCTTTCTTT,CASSRQGMNTEAFF
.,TRBV19,TRBJ1-2,.,TGTGCCAGTACCCCCCGGGGTTCCCGAGGCTACACCTTC,CASTPRGSRGYTF
TRBD2,TRBV11-2,TRBJ2-3,once,TGTGCCAGCAGCTCCCGACTAGCGGGGGATAGCACAGATACGCAGTATTTT,CASSSRLAGDSTDTQYF
TRBD1,TRBV28,TRBJ1-6,.,TGTGCCAGCAGCTCCGGGACAGGGGGCTCAGGGTCACCCCTCCACTTT,CASSSGTGGSGSPLHF
.,TRBV6-5,TRBJ1-1,.,TGTGCCAGCAACGGTCCCACTGAAGCTTTCTTT,CASNGPTEAFF
TRBD2,TRBV5-1,TRBJ2-1,.,TGCGCCAGCAGCCCGGGAGGGGGTAATGAGCAGTTCTTC,CASSPGGGNEQFF
.,TRBV15,TRBJ2-3,.,TGTGCCACCAGCAGAGTGGCAGGGACAGATACGCAGTATTTT,CATSRVAGTDTQYF
TRBD1,TRBV4-2,TRBJ2-6,.,TGTGCCAGCAGCCGCTCCCGGACAGGTTCCTCTGGGGCCAACGTCCTGACTTTC,CASSRSRTGSSGANVLTF
TRBD1,TRBV5-1,TRBJ1-2,few,TGCGCCAGCAGCGCCGGACAGGTTAACTATGGCTACACCTTC,CASSAGQVNYGYTF
.,TRBV11-2,TRBJ1-5,once,TGTGCCAGCAGCTTAGAAGGCAGGGCCAATCAGCCCCAGCATTTT,CASSLEGRANQPQHF
TRBD1,TRBV6-5,TRBJ1-1,.,TGTGCCAGCAGTTACGGGGACAGATTGAACACTGAAGCTTTCTTT,CASSYGDRLNTEAFF
TRBD1,TRBV29-1,TRBJ2-7,.,TGCAGCGTGAGGACAGGGTCTAACTACGAGCAGTACTTC,CSVRTGSNYEQYF
TRBD2,TRBV3-1/TRBV3-2,TRBJ2-3,.,TGTGCCAGCAGCCTGGGACTAGCGGGGGCAAAACGGTATTTT,CASSLGLAGAKRYF
.,TRBV7-9,TRBJ1-2,medium-sized,TGTGCCAGCAGCCCGGGGATTAACTATGGCTACACCTTC,CASSPGINYGYTF
TRBD2,TRBV2,TRBJ2-2,.,TGTGCCAGCAGTGAAGCGACGCGGGGGGTCCATTTT,CASSEATRGVHF
.,TRBV6-2/TRBV6-3,TRBJ1-5,.,TGTGCCAGCAGTTATGGGGGCCACCTTTTGGGCAATCAGCCCCAGCATTTT,CASSYGGHLLGNQPQHF